What follows are 9 T cell receptor beta chains derived from one specimen sequenced in a study of T cells in localized non-small cell lung cancer. TCRdb's copy holds only in-frame clones and misses some; the assay was immunoSEQ multiplex PCR. Among about 72,000 clones, 84% were seen once, and the ten largest hold less than 15%. Sample: peripheral blood, taken before any cancer treatment. These receptor sequences come from a female donor over 55 with stage I lung adenocarcinoma.

V is TRBV5-4 and J is TRBJ1-2; tentatively, D is TRBD1 (5 bases). Trimming left V 1 base short and J 4 bases short, with 8 bases between. The CDR3 covers 13 residues. From germline, CDR1 is SGHNT and CDR2 YYREEE (reference sequence). This CDR3 is CASSLIDSYGYTF. As DNA, the CDR3 is TGTGCCAGCAGCTTGATCGACAGCTATGGCTACACCTTC.

The chain has TRBV5-4 and TRBJ2-7, with 11 bases matching TRBD2. This CDR3 region has 14 residues. Germline V lookup: CDR1 SGHNT, CDR2 YYREEE (reference sequence). Trimming at V came to 4 bases and at J to 3 bases, leaving 3 bases not matched to a gene. The CDR3, as DNA: TGTGCCAGCAGCACCGGGACTAGCGGCTACGAGCAGTACTTC. Residues: CASSTGTSGYEQYF.

This chain joins TRBV18 and TRBJ1-3, with D unresolved. V was cut by 4 bases and J by 0 bases, with 7 bases left in between. This CDR3 is 14 amino acids long. Germline CDR1 is KGHSH and CDR2 is LQKENI. DNA for the CDR3: TGTGCCAGCTCACTGGCGGTCTCTGGAAACACCATATATTTT. Protein sequence: CASSLAVSGNTIYF.

J is TRBJ2-7 and V is TRBV6-5, with D possibly matching TRBD2 (5 bases). Germline CDR1 and CDR2: MNHEY and SVGAGI. The ends were cut back, 7 bases at V and 7 bases at J, with 14 bases in the middle. The CDR3 is 12 amino acids. The CDR3 region is CASNRGWGEQYF. In DNA, the CDR3 is TGTGCCAGCAACCGGGGATGGGGAGAGCAGTACTTC.

The chain links TRBV4-1 to TRBJ1-4, with a weak D call TRBD1 (5 bases). The germline V gene has CDR1 MGHRA and CDR2 YSYEKL. The V gene lost 5 bases and the J gene lost 0 bases, with 13 bases spanning the gap. The CDR3 spans 16 residues. The CDR3 sequence: CASSLMGGSTNEKLFF. DNA of the CDR3: TGCGCCAGCAGCTTGATGGGGGGATCAACTAATGAAAAACTGTTTTTT.

The V call is TRBV7-9, the J call TRBJ1-3; TRBD1 agrees at 7 bases. CDR1 is SEHNR and CDR2 is FQNEAQ in the germline V gene (reference sequence). This CDR3 comprises 16 residues. V was pared by 4 bases and J by 0 bases, with 6 bases of the junction left unmatched. The CDR3 loop reads CASSWGQPSSGNTIYF. CDR3 nucleotide sequence: TGTGCCAGCAGCTGGGGACAGCCAAGCTCTGGAAACACCATATATTTT.

This chain uses TRBV7-9 with TRBJ2-1; 7 bases align to TRBD2. CDR1 is SEHNR and CDR2 is FQNEAQ in the germline V gene (reference sequence). CDR3 size: 15 residues. Trimming at V came to 5 bases and at J to 3 bases, leaving 7 bases not matched to a gene. CDR3 in DNA: TGTGCCAGCAGCCCGGGGGAGGGGATCTACAATGAGCAGTTCTTC. Its protein product is CASSPGEGIYNEQFF.

J is TRBJ2-7 and V is TRBV6-1, with a weak D call TRBD1 (6 bases). Germline CDR1 reads MNHNS; CDR2 reads SASEGT. V gave up 8 bases and J gave up 2 bases, with 7 bases separating them. This CDR3 has 11 residues. In DNA form, the CDR3 reads TGTGCCAGCGGGGGCACCTACGAGCAGTACTTC. Its translation: CASGGTYEQYF.

The CDR3, as DNA: TGTGCCAGCAGCCGGCGGGTAGCTAATCAGCCCCAGCATTTT. It encodes CASSRRVANQPQHF. The chain couples TRBV5-6 to TRBJ1-5; D gene ambiguous. This CDR3 has 14 residues. Germline CDR1 reads SGHDT; CDR2 reads YYEEEE. Trimming removed 4 bases at V and 4 bases at J, with 12 bases between.